This T cell receptor beta chain was obtained from a study of T cell changes during pregnancy in multiple sclerosis. The germline V gene has CDR1 KGHSH and CDR2 LQKENI. V was cut by 3 bases and J by 0 bases, with 9 bases left in between. The CDR3 is 15 amino acids. Assay: immunoSEQ multiplex PCR; the TCRdb copy retains only in-frame clones and omits some. The repertoire holds roughly 77,000 clones, with about nine tenths as singletons. This specimen consisted of peripheral blood, obtained in the second trimester of pregnancy. The chain joins TRBV18 to TRBJ2-1, with D perhaps TRBD2 (5 bases). The TCR sequence derives from a female donor with multiple sclerosis, enrolled in a pregnancy study. The CDR3: CASSPLGSSYNEQFF. CDR3 nucleotides: TGTGCCAGCTCACCCCTAGGGAGCTCCTACAATGAGCAGTTCTTC.